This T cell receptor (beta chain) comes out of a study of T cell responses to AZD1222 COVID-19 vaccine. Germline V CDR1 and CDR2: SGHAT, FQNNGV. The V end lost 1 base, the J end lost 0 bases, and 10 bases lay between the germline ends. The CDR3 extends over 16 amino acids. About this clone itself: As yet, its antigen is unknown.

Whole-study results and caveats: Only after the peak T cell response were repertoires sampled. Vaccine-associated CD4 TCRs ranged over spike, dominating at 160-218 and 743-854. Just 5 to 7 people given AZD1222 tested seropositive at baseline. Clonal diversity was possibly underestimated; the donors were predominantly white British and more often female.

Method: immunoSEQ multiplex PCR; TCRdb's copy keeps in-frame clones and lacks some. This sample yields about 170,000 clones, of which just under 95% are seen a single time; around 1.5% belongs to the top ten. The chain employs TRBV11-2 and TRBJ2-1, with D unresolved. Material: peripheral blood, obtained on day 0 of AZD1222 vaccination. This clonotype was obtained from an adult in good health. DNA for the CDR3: TGTGCCAGCAGCTTAGCGGTCCACCTCTCCTACAATGAGCAGTTCTTC. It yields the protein CASSLAVHLSYNEQFF.